The 6 T cell receptor beta chains below come from one sample, sequenced in a study of T-cell memory formation after mild COVID-19. MiXCR, run by TCRdb on the 5' RACE reads, gives a single entry per CDR3 protein. The repertoire has approximately 100,000 distinct CDR3 sequences, roughly an eighth of them found once; the top ten carry 27%. The sample consisted of PBMCs or a T cell subset sorted from them (not recorded which). The origin of the receptors is an adult woman who had mild COVID-19 (a few samples of this study predate the infection). Cell type and time point are not known.

This clonotype showed up just a few times. J is TRBJ1-1 and V is TRBV7-9; no reliable D call. This CDR3 has 12 amino acids. Germline CDR1 and CDR2: SEHNR and FQNEAQ (reference sequence). The V end lost 5 bases, the J end lost 4 bases, and 8 bases lay between the germline ends. The CDR3 DNA sequence: TGTGCCAGCAGCCCTCGGGGCACTGAAGCTTTCTTT. Translating it yields CASSPRGTEAFF.

In its sample, this clonotype was seen many times. In DNA form, the CDR3 reads TGCAGTGCTAGATCCACTAGCGGGAGGGCCGACGGCTACGAGCAGTACTTC. It is translated as CSARSTSGRADGYEQYF. The chain is built from TRBV20-1 and TRBJ2-7, with TRBD2 identical over 13 bases. CDR1 and CDR2 (germline): DFQATT, SNEGSKA (reference sequence). The CDR3 spans 17 residues. The trim removed 2 bases at V and 3 bases at J, leaving 10 bases unmatched.

This clonotype has more than one count but fewer than ten. This sequence joins TRBV15 and TRBJ1-3, with D maybe TRBD1 (5 bases). The CDR3 runs 15 residues. Germline V gene data show CDR1 as LNHNV and CDR2 as YYDKDF (reference sequence). V lost 3 bases and J 4 bases, leaving 13 bases between the germline ends. CDR3 amino acids: CATSRPTGSGNTIYF. In DNA, the CDR3 is TGTGCCACCAGCAGGCCTACAGGATCCGGAAACACCATATATTTT.

This clonotype was detected only a few times. The chain has TRBV5-6 and TRBJ1-1; a weak D match, TRBD1 (5 bases). The CDR3 totals 17 residues. The V end was cut by 5 bases, the J end by 3 bases, with 23 bases between. Germline loops: CDR1 SGHDT, CDR2 YYEEEE. CDR3 DNA: TGTGCCAGCAGGACTGATGGGGCTTGGATAGGGGACACTGAAGCTTTCTTT. As protein: CASRTDGAWIGDTEAFF.

The chain has TRBV7-2 and TRBJ1-1, with D possibly TRBD1 on 6 matching bases. The germline V gene has CDR1 SGHTA and CDR2 FQGNSA. V was clipped by 0 bases and J by 5 bases, with 16 bases between them. CDR3 length equals 16 residues. CDR3 sequence reads: CASSLATGFGWTEAFF. CDR3 nucleotide sequence: TGTGCCAGCAGCTTAGCGACAGGATTTGGGTGGACTGAAGCTTTCTTT.

V usage is TRBV24-1 and J usage is TRBJ2-3; 8 bases are a match to TRBD2. The length of the CDR3 is 16 residues. Unmatched junction bases numbered 6, after V lost 4 bases and J lost 1 base. Looked up from germline, CDR1 is KGHDR and CDR2 is SFDVKD. The CDR3 nucleotides read TGTGCCACCAGTGAACTGGCGGGAGGTGGCACAGATACGCAGTATTTT. This encodes CATSELAGGGTDTQYF.